The 14 T cell receptor beta chains below come from one sample, sequenced in a study of PD-1 blockade in classical Hodgkin lymphoma. The time point was: cycle 4 day 1 (C4D1), after five to seven weeks of nivolumab. Relapse after autologous stem cell transplantation occurred in every patient, and brentuximab vedotin exposure varied. This table comes from immunoSEQ multiplex PCR, and its TCRdb copy is limited to in-frame clones, with some not included. This sample has tens of thousands of clones, with around 90% found just once. This specimen was peripheral blood mononuclear cells (PBMCs), taken before the fourth cycle of nivolumab. The receptors here all came from a human donor with classical Hodgkin lymphoma.

The chain has TRBV14 and TRBJ2-7; D may be TRBD2 (5 bases). Trimming pared 3 bases from V and 6 bases from J, leaving 12 bases between. There are 13 residues in the CDR3. CDR1 SGHDN and CDR2 FVKESK come from the germline V gene. The CDR3 loop is CASSHRGNREQYF. The CDR3, as DNA: TGTGCCAGCAGCCATCGGGGTAACCGCGAGCAGTACTTC.

This chain uses TRBV28 with TRBJ2-7; perhaps TRBD2 as D (6 bases). The CDR3 is 15 residues long. V shed 7 bases and J shed 6 bases, with 22 bases lying between them. Looked up from germline, CDR1 is MDHEN and CDR2 is SYDVKM. CDR3 bases: TGTGCCAGCATCCCCGGGGCAGCGGGTCTCGTCGAGCAGTACTTC. Translation gives CASIPGAAGLVEQYF. The whole variable domain, remainder taken from reference TRBV28 and TRBJ2-7, is DVKVTQSSRYLVKRTGEKVFLECVQDMDHENMFWYRQDPGLGLRLIYFSYDVKMKEKGDIPEGYSVSREKKERFSLILESASTNQTSMYLCASIPGAAGLVEQYFGPGTRLTVT.

The CDR3 protein is CASSPGLADSYEQYF. The CDR3 nucleotides are TGTGCCAGCAGTCCGGGACTAGCGGACTCCTACGAGCAGTACTTC. The chain is built from TRBV6-4 and TRBJ2-7; TRBD2 agrees at 11 bases. With 5 bases clipped from V and 0 bases from J, the junction kept 3 bases outside the gene matches. The CDR3 is made up of 15 amino acids. The germline V gene encodes CDR1 MRHNA and CDR2 SNTAGT.

This chain links TRBV19 with TRBJ1-3; unclear D gene. Looked up from germline, CDR1 is LNHDA and CDR2 is SQIVND (reference sequence). The CDR3 contains 12 residues. Trimming took off 4 bases at V and 4 bases at J, with 5 bases between the two ends. Here the CDR3 DNA reads TGTGCCAGTAGTACCAGGGGAAACACCATATATTTT. Encoded protein: CASSTRGNTIYF. Drawing the rest from reference TRBV19 and TRBJ1-3, the complete variable domain is DGGITQSPKYLFRKEGQNVTLSCEQNLNHDAMYWYRQDPGQGLRLIYYSQIVNDFQKGDIAEGYSVSREKKESFPLTVTSAQKNPTAFYLCASSTRGNTIYFGEGSWLTVV.

A single count supports this clone. The genes are TRBV5-1 and TRBJ2-5; perhaps TRBD1 as D (6 bases). The end of the DNA fits TRBJ2-7 better, so the J call may be wrong. The CDR3 runs 14 residues. Germline V gene data show CDR1 as SGHRS and CDR2 as YFSETQ. CDR3 in DNA: TGCGCCAGCAGCTTGGGGGACAACCGATACGAGCAGTACTTC. It is translated as CASSLGDNRYEQYF.

The V call is TRBV6-5, the J call TRBJ2-7; 10 nucleotides align to TRBD2. The germline V gene has CDR1 MNHEY and CDR2 SVGAGI. The CDR3 has 15 residues. The junction had 13 bases not matched to a gene; V was cut back by 8 bases and J by 6 bases. The CDR3 bases are TGTGCCAGCCCCCAGGTTAGCGGGAGGACGTCCGAGCAGTACTTC. It codes for CASPQVSGRTSEQYF.

The J gene is TRBJ2-7, the V gene TRBV5-5, with D hard to call. CDR3 length: 12 residues. Germline assignment: CDR1 SGHKS and CDR2 YYEKEE (reference sequence). V was pared by 0 bases and J by 4 bases, with 5 bases between. The CDR3 here is CASSLASYEQYF. CDR3 in DNA: TGTGCCAGCAGCTTGGCTAGTTACGAGCAGTACTTC.

The chain is built from TRBV19 and TRBJ2-1; D gene unclear. This CDR3 comprises 13 residues. Germline CDR1 LNHDA, CDR2 SQIVND (reference sequence). V gave up 5 bases and J gave up 0 bases, with 5 bases separating them. The CDR3, as DNA: TGTGCCAGTAGTTTTAGCTCCTACAATGAGCAGTTCTTC. This sequence encodes CASSFSSYNEQFF. Complete variable domain (other parts from reference TRBV19 and TRBJ2-1): DGGITQSPKYLFRKEGQNVTLSCEQNLNHDAMYWYRQDPGQGLRLIYYSQIVNDFQKGDIAEGYSVSREKKESFPLTVTSAQKNPTAFYLCASSFSSYNEQFFGPGTRLTVL.

V gene TRBV7-3 combines with J gene TRBJ2-3; tentatively, D is TRBD2 (6 bases). Trimming cost V 1 base and J 4 bases, with 15 bases left between them. The CDR3 runs to 16 residues. CDR1 is SGHTA, CDR2 FQGTGA, per germline. The CDR3 DNA follows: TGTGCCAGCAGCTTAATCGGCGGGAATAACCCAGATACGCAGTATTTT. Translated, it gives CASSLIGGNNPDTQYF.

The CDR3 sequence: CASSYRTGGSGNEQFF. As DNA, the CDR3 is TGTGCCAGCAGCTACCGGACAGGGGGCTCGGGGAATGAGCAGTTCTTC. V gene TRBV7-2 combines with J gene TRBJ2-1; 11 bases line up with TRBD1. The J segment lost 7 bases and the V segment lost 4 bases, leaving 9 bases of the junction unmatched. Germline V CDR1 and CDR2: SGHTA, FQGNSA. The CDR3 length is 16 residues.

V gene TRBV7-3 combines with J gene TRBJ2-1, with 9 bases that match TRBD1. The trim removed 5 bases at V and 4 bases at J, leaving 18 bases unmatched. The CDR3 totals 19 residues. Germline values: CDR1 SGHTA, CDR2 FQGTGA. The CDR3 is CASSTHARGQGRSYNEQFF. The CDR3 DNA reads TGTGCCAGCAGCACCCACGCAAGGGGACAGGGCCGTTCTTACAATGAGCAGTTCTTC.

This chain connects TRBV6-1 to TRBJ1-2; D not certain. The CDR3 totals 15 residues. V lost 5 bases, J lost 3 bases, and 16 bases lay in between. From germline, CDR1 is MNHNS and CDR2 SASEGT. This CDR3 is CASSPQGPGDYGYTF. CDR3 bases: TGTGCCAGCAGTCCCCAAGGCCCCGGGGACTATGGCTACACCTTC.

V and J are TRBV6-4 and TRBJ2-1; D ambiguous. V lost 3 bases to trimming and J lost 0 bases, with 3 bases between them. CDR3 length: 13 amino acids. Germline CDR1 and CDR2: MRHNA and SNTAGT. The CDR3 nucleotides read TGTGCCAGCAGTGAGGGCTCCTACAATGAGCAGTTCTTC. Translating gives CASSEGSYNEQFF.

V and J are TRBV2 and TRBJ2-7; 8 bases line up with TRBD1. The CDR3 length is 14 residues. V was clipped by 6 bases and J by 2 bases; unmatched bases: 6. CDR1 and CDR2 from the germline V gene are SNHLY and FYNNEI. CDR3 bases: TGTGCCAGCAGCCGACAGGGGCCAACCTACGAGCAGTACTTC. It yields the protein CASSRQGPTYEQYF.